These 3 T cell receptor beta chains were sequenced from one sample in a study of T cells in women clearing cervical HPV infection. The table came from immunoSEQ multiplex PCR; TCRdb's copy has only in-frame clones and leaves some out. Seen in this sample are 25,000 to 30,000 clones; the ten most common clones hold roughly 17%. Sequencing was performed on blood buffy coat. These receptors were taken from a woman between 18 and 70 years old with a cervical HPV16 infection that either progressed to CIN3+ or cleared (not recorded which).

As to this clone: The DNA ends 3 residues before the CDR3 does, and the rest of the CDR3 is filled in from the germline J gene. The chain combines TRBV6-2 or TRBV6-3 with TRBJ2-3; TRBD2 matches 9 bases. The CDR3 consists of 16 residues. With V trimmed by 4 bases and J by 6 bases, 11 bases remained unmatched. Germline values: CDR1 MNHEY, CDR2 SVGEGT. The CDR3 DNA, read in part, is TGTGCCAGCAGTTCATGGACTAGCGCAGTAGCGGATACG. It codes for CASSSWTSAVADT. The entire CDR3 is CASSSWTSAVADTQYF.

About this clone: The DNA ends 3 residues before the CDR3 does, and the rest of the CDR3 is filled in from the germline J gene. V gene TRBV10-3 combines with J gene TRBJ2-7, with D possibly TRBD2 on 5 matching bases. The CDR3 sequence is 13 residues long. V lost 10 bases and J lost 1, with 14 bases in between. CDR1 and CDR2 from the germline V gene are ENHRY and SYGVKD. CDR3 amino acids: CATFEGRSYEQYF. Incomplete CDR3 DNA: TGTGCCACCTTTGAGGGCAGATCCTACGAG.

A remark on this clone: The read comes to an end 3 residues before the CDR3 does, leaving the germline J gene to fill in the end. The chain is built from TRBV20-1 and TRBJ2-5; D unclear. CDR3 length: 12 residues. Per the germline V gene, CDR1 is DFQATT and CDR2 is SNEGSKA (reference sequence). V was clipped by 5 bases and J by 4 bases, with 11 bases between them. CDR3 in amino acids: CSALDSGETQYF. Partial CDR3 DNA: TGCAGTGCTCTCGATTCGGGAGAGACC.